The entry below describes one T cell receptor (beta chain). Its antigen is currently not known. Per-base qualities were not stored, and no clone one base away is much larger. On a MiSeq, deep resolution sequencing aimed for a depth between 1 in 1 million and 1 in 200,000 T cells, with each clonotype covered 10x on average. TCR beta libraries were generated with the immunoSEQ hsTCRB Kit. The authors processed their data as follows. ImmunoSEQ Data Assistant and ImmunoSEQ Analyzer were used for data analysis, and V, D and J genes were assigned according to IMGT definitions. Clonality, with values ranging from 0 to 1, was calculated as one minus the normalized Shannon entropy of productive rearrangement frequencies. Only overrepresented clonotypes making up at least 0.05% of the repertoire of each patient were included in the public clonotype analysis. Some 13 age-matched healthy donor repertoires from immuneACCESS served as clonality controls. Sourced from immuneACCESS, this table was stored by TCRdb with only in-frame sequences that have V and J called. A share of the clones is absent; for the studies checked, an unresolved V gene accounts for under half, and the remainder has no known explanation. That table supplies the V and J calls and clone size; D and trimming were determined from the DNA. The sample profile shows about 250,000 clones; roughly 70% of them were found once. Together, the top ten hold 15% of the sample.

The sample belongs to a study of cytotoxic CD8 clonotypes in ibrutinib-treated CLL (dated by TCRdb to the early 2020s). Notes on the research overall: The cohort was composed of around twelve relapsed/refractory and about 16 treatment-naive patients; IGHV unmutated status was identified in 17 patients. Cryopreserved peripheral blood mononuclear cells were obtained before treatment, at response, and at either sustained remission or disease progression. Responses were partial in approximately 24 patients and complete in 2; after median around 68 months follow-up, about 15 stayed in remission and about twelve progressed. The response samples were drawn at a median of 12 months into treatment, with a range of about 6 to 40 months. Every remission and progressive disease sample was obtained while ibrutinib was still being received by the patients. On average, each sample yielded approximately 250,000 productive templates and about 95,000 productive rearrangements. Of the 90 or so participants in the trial, roughly 26 had longitudinal samples available. What the study reported, not specific to this receptor: At baseline, clonality was higher than in age-matched healthy donors and showed a strong correlation with circulating CD8+ T-cell counts. Sampling times were not matched between patients in sustained remission and patients whose disease was progressing, and lymph node repertoires were not examined. Public clonotypes were rare and either shrank or stayed stable during treatment, and the rise in clonality at ibrutinib response reflected expansion of private clonotypes. An increase in clonality was observed at ibrutinib response, with clonality remaining stable during sustained remission and falling back toward baseline at progression.

The sample's time point label, in plain terms: roughly 2 years on ibrutinib. For TCR beta library preparation, roughly 2 micrograms of genomic DNA was extracted from cryopreserved PBMCs. High-throughput TCR beta sequencing was performed on longitudinal blood samples from CLL patients receiving ibrutinib monotherapy. The patients were enrolled in a single-center, open-label phase 2 trial of ibrutinib monotherapy. The germline V gene specifies MNHEY as CDR1 and SVGAGI as CDR2. The germline V and J ends show losses of 4 bases and 7 bases respectively, and no gene match explains 9 bases of the junction. Spanning cysteine to phenylalanine, the CDR3 consists of 15 amino acids. Here the CDR3 DNA is all that survives: 45 bases in frame from base 1.

This TCR was sampled from a human donor with chronic lymphocytic leukemia. This sequence uses TRBV6-5 and TRBJ1-2; 10 middle bases align to TRBD1. Sequences were derived from PBMCs, sampled after 24 months of ibrutinib treatment. The CDR3 loop reads CASSSPGQGLPGYTF. The DNA sequence follows: TGTGCCAGCAGTTCCCCGGGACAGGGGCTCCCTGGCTACACCTTC.